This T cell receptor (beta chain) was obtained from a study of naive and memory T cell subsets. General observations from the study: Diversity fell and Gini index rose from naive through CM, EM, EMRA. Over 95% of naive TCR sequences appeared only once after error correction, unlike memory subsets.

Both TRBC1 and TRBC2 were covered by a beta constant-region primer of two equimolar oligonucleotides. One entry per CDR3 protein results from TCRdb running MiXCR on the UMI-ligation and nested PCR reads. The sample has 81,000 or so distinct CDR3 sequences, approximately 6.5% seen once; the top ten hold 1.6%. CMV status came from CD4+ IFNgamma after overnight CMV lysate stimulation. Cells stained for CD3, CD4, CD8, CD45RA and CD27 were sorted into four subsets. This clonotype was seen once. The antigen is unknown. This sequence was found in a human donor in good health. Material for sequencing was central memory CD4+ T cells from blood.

The CDR3 DNA reads TGCAGTGCTAGAAAGATAGCGGGTCGGTACAATGAGCAGTTCTTC. Its protein product is CSARKIAGRYNEQFF. V gene TRBV20-1 combines with J gene TRBJ2-1; TRBD2 agrees at 7 bases. The germline CDR1 and CDR2 sequences are DFQATT and SNEGSKA (reference sequence). This CDR3 region has 15 residues. V lost 2 bases to trimming and J lost 4 bases; unmatched junction nucleotides: 8.